This T cell receptor (beta chain) came from a study of blood T cell repertoires in COVID-19 (TCRdb year 2020). About the full investigation: Collaborator samples came from the United States, Italy and Spain and covered acute and convalescent phases of COVID-19. The prospective study material was composed of cDNA or gDNA derived from T cells, B-cell-depleted T cells, or PBMCs. Subjects who had been exposed to COVID-19, were actively infected with it, or had recovered from it provided the deeply sampled blood TCRbeta repertoires that made up the dataset. The repertoires were released in a freely available public database intended as a resource for research on the immune response to SARS-CoV-2. The samples were drawn from the first 160 participants of the ongoing ImmuneRACE study and from 950 to 1,500 subjects provided by 6 global collaborators. A de-identified subject ID, COVID-19 status, age in years and sex were almost always included in the sample metadata. Where available, HLA class I and class II types were obtained from metadata supplied by the sample provider rather than from assay-based typing. Overall study results and their limits: Clinical and demographic metadata were provided uncurated, with the amount varying by source and participant.

On this clone itself: Its cognate antigen has yet to be identified. Base qualities are not provided; no much larger clone lies one nucleotide away.

TCRbeta CDR3 regions were amplified from genomic DNA using the immunoSEQ Assay, a bias-controlled multiplex PCR. Regarding the original processing steps: Within the assay, amplification of reference gene primers was used to estimate how many nucleated cells each sample contained. To quantify the absolute abundance of each unique TCRbeta CDR3 rearrangement, sequence reads were collapsed and filtered. For each sample, productive Simpson clonality was calculated as the square root of Simpson's diversity index over productive rearrangements. TCRdb provides this immuneACCESS table in a form limited to in-frame rearrangements. Some clones are lacking; in checked studies, under half of them reflect an unresolved V gene, and why the rest are absent is not known. The V and J calls and clone size are taken from that table; D and trimming were inferred from the DNA. The sample records about 200,000 clones, just over 85% of which are singletons. More than 1.4% of the sample belongs to the ten largest clones.

Each collaborating institution followed its own protocols to collect whole blood in K2EDTA tubes. For TCRbeta analysis, collaborators shipped samples in one of three forms: frozen whole blood, isolated PBMCs, or DNA extracted from either of those sample types. Sequences were obtained from peripheral blood. The clonotype comes from a man between 18 and 29 years old with active or convalescent COVID-19.

The CDR3 protein sequence reads: CASRRTGSDTGELFF. The sequenced DNA: TGTGCCAGCAGAAGGACAGGGTCGGACACCGGGGAGCTGTTTTTT. Recombination connected TRBV6-5 to TRBJ2-2; 8 junctional bases match TRBD1. From the cysteine up to the phenylalanine, the CDR3 has a length of 15 residues. Left in the record is the CDR3 DNA by itself, 45 bases read in frame from the first base. V lost 6 bases and J lost 3 bases, and the count of bases not matched to a germline gene is 6. Per the germline V gene, MNHEY is the CDR1 and SVGAGI is the CDR2.